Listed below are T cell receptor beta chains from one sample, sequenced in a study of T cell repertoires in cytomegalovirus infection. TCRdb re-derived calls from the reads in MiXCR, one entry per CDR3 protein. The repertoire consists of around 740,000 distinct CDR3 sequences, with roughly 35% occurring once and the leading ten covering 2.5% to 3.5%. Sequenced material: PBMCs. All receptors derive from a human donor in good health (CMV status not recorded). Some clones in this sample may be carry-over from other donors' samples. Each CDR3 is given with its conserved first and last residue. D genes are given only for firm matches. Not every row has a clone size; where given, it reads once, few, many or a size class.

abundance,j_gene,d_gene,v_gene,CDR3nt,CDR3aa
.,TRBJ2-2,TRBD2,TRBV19,TGTGCCAGTACCACCGGGACTAGCGGGACAAGGGAGCTGTTTTTT,CASTTGTSGTRELFF
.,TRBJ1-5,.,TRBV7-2,TGTGCCAGCAGCTCTCTGGGGTCGCGGGGGCCCCAGCATTTT,CASSSLGSRGPQHF
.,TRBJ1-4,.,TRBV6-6,TGTGCCAGCAGTTACTCCGGGACGTTGAAGGAAAAACTGTTTTTT,CASSYSGTLKEKLFF
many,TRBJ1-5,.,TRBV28,TGTGCCAGCAGTCCGATCCGGGTTCATAGCAATCAGCCCCAGCATTTT,CASSPIRVHSNQPQHF
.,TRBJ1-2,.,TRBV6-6,TGTGCCAGCAGTTACTCGCCCAACAGGGTGCTTCCCGACTATGGCTACACCTTC,CASSYSPNRVLPDYGYTF
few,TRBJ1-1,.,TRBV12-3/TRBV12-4,TGTGCCAGCAGTTTAGCGCGCGTACAGGGCGGCACTGAAGCTTTCTTT,CASSLARVQGGTEAFF
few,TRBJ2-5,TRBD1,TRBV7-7,TGTGCTAGCAGCCCTCGGACAGGGGGCGGGATCCGGGAGACCCAGTACTTC,CASSPRTGGGIRETQYF
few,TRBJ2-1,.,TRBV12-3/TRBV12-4,TGTGCCAGCAGCCCAAACCTGGAGCAGTTCTTC,CASSPNLEQFF
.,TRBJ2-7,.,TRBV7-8,TGTGCCAGCAGCTTAGGACTAGGGGGAGGGCCCTCCGAGCAGTACTTC,CASSLGLGGGPSEQYF
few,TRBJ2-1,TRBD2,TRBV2,TGTGCCAGCATTGGTGGGAGCGGGAGGGCCTACAATGAGCAGTTCTTC,CASIGGSGRAYNEQFF
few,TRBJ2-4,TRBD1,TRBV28,TGTGCCAGCAGTTTAGGGACAGGGGGACGGCGCCCCAAAAACATTCAGTACTTC,CASSLGTGGRRPKNIQYF
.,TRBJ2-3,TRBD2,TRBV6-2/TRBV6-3,TGTGCCAGCCCGGGACTAGTGGGGGGAATGCAGTATTTT,CASPGLVGGMQYF
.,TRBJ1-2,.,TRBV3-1,TGTGCCAGCAGCCAGACCCCATCACCTAACTATGGCTACACCTTC,CASSQTPSPNYGYTF
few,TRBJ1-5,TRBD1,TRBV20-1,TGCAGTGCTCTTACATTACAGGGGGCCAGCAATCAGCCCCAGCATTTT,CSALTLQGASNQPQHF
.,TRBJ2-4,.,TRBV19,TGTGCCAGTAAACTTTCGGTTCTAGCCAAAAACATTCAGTACTTC,CASKLSVLAKNIQYF
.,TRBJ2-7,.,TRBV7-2,TGTGCCAGCAGCAGGGGAGGGGGGCCCTACGAGCAGTACTTC,CASSRGGGPYEQYF
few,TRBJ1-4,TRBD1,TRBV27,TGTGCCAGCAGCGAAAACAGGGGCCGGGGACGGAATGAAAAACTGTTTTTT,CASSENRGRGRNEKLFF
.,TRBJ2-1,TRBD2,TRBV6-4,TGTGCCAGCAGTCCCCGGACTAGCGGGAGGGCCCGGTTCTTC,CASSPRTSGRARFF
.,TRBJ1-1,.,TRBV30,TGTGCCTGGAGTTCCGGGGGAGTTGCTTTCTTT,CAWSSGGVAFF
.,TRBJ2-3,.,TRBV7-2,TGTGCCAGCAGCTTTTCGAGTCGTAGAGCCGATACGCAGTATTTT,CASSFSSRRADTQYF
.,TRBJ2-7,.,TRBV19,TGTGCCAGTAGTATGAAAGGCGGGGCCCAAATTCCCTACGAGCAGTACTTC,CASSMKGGAQIPYEQYF
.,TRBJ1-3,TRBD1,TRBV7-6,TGTGCCGGCAGCTCCAGACAGGGGTTCGGAAACACCATATATTTT,CAGSSRQGFGNTIYF
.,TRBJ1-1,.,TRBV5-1,TGCGCCAGCAGCTTGGACGGAAAGGACACTGAAGCTTTCTTT,CASSLDGKDTEAFF
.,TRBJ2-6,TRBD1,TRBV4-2,TGTGCCAGCAGCCAAGGTCGTAGGACAGGTTCCCCTGGGGCCAACGTCCTGACTTTC,CASSQGRRTGSPGANVLTF
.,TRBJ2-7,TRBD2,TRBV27,TGTGCCAGCAGTCAAGAACTAGCGAGCTCCTACGAGCAGTACTTC,CASSQELASSYEQYF
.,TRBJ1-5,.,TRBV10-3,TGTGCCATCAGTGTAGAGAGGGGGAGGCAGCCCCAGCATTTT,CAISVERGRQPQHF
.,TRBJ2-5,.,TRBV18,TGTGCCAGCACTGGGACACTCCAAGAGACCCAGTACTTC,CASTGTLQETQYF
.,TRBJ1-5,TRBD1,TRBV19,TGTGCCAGCAAAAATCTTACAGGGGGTTGGGGCAATCAGCCCCAGCATTTT,CASKNLTGGWGNQPQHF
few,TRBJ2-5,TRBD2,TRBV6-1,TGTGCCAGCAGTCCAGCGGGGGGGCAAGAGACCCAGTACTTC,CASSPAGGQETQYF
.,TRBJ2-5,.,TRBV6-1,TGTGCCAGCAGTGAAGCAGTTCAGGGTGAAGGGGTGGACGAGACCCAGTACTTC,CASSEAVQGEGVDETQYF
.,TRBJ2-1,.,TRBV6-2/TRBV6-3,TGTGCCAGCAGACCCCCCCAGCGGTCCTACAATGAGCAGTTCTTC,CASRPPQRSYNEQFF
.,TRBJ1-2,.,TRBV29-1,TGCAGCGCAGATGCGGGCGCAGGGGAAGGCTACACCTTC,CSADAGAGEGYTF
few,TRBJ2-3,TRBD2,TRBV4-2,TGTGCCAGCAGCCAAGAACTAGCGGGCACAGATACGCAGTATTTT,CASSQELAGTDTQYF
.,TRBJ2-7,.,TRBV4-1,TGCGCCAGCAGCCAAGATCTCCTCGGACTTACTGCCTACGAGCAGTACTTC,CASSQDLLGLTAYEQYF
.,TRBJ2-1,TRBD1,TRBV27,TGTGCCAGCAGTTTATATGGGGACAGGGTCACTGAGCAGTTCTTC,CASSLYGDRVTEQFF
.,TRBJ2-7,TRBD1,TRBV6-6,TGTGCCAGCAGTTACGGAGGGGACAGGGTCCACGAGCAGTACTTC,CASSYGGDRVHEQYF
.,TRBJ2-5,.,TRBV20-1,TGCAGTGCTAGTAGAGCGGCTCGGGAGACCCAGTACTTC,CSASRAARETQYF
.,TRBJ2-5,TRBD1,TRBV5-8,TGTGCCAGCAGCTCTGAAACGTCCGGGACAGAGCTCCAAGAGACCCAGTACTTC,CASSSETSGTELQETQYF
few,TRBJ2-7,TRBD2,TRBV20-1,TGCAGTGCGAGGACTAGCGGGAGGGCCGGGTACGAGCAGTACTTC,CSARTSGRAGYEQYF
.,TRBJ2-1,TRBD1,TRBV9,TGTGCCAGCAGCGTAGCTTGGGGACAGGGGAGCAATGAGCAGTTCTTC,CASSVAWGQGSNEQFF
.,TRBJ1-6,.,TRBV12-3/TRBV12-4,TGTGCCAGCAGCTATCGGACAGATAATTCACCCCTCCACTTT,CASSYRTDNSPLHF
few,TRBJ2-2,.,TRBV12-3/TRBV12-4,TGTGCCAGCAGACCCGGCTCCGCGGGGGAGCTGTTTTTT,CASRPGSAGELFF
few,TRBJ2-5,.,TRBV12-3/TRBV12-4,TGTGCCAGCACCATAGAAGAGACCCAGTACTTC,CASTIEETQYF
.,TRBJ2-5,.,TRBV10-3,TGTGCCATCAGTGAGGGCGGGCGCCCAGAGACCCAGTACTTC,CAISEGGRPETQYF
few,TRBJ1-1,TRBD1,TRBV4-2,TGTGCCAGCAGCCAGGAAGGACAGGGGAACACTGAAGCTTTCTTT,CASSQEGQGNTEAFF
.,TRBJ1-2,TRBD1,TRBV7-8,TGTGCCAGCAGCTTGTACCGGGACAGGGAAGGCGGCTACACCTTC,CASSLYRDREGGYTF
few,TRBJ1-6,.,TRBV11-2,TGTGCCAGCAGCAACAGTTCGCCCGGACCCCCACGATCCTATAATTCACCCCTCCACTTT,CASSNSSPGPPRSYNSPLHF
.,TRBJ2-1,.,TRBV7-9,TGTGCCAGCCGACTTACGGGGCTTCCGGACTCCTACAATGAGCAGTTCTTC,CASRLTGLPDSYNEQFF
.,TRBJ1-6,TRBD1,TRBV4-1,TGCGCCAGCAGCCGGGGACAGCAGAATTCACCCCTCCACTTT,CASSRGQQNSPLHF
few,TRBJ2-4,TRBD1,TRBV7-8,TGTGCCAGCAGCGCGGACAGGGCTTCCAAAAACATTCAGTACTTC,CASSADRASKNIQYF
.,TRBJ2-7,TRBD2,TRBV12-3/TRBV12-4,TGTGCCAGCAGTTTAGGCGGGAGTTCTACCCACGAGCAGTACTTC,CASSLGGSSTHEQYF
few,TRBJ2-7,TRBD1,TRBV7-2,TGTGCCAGCAGGTTGGGACAGCCCCCAGGAGAGCAGTACTTC,CASRLGQPPGEQYF
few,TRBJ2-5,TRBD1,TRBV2,TGTGCCCCCCGGGACAGACAGGCCCAGTACTTC,CAPRDRQAQYF
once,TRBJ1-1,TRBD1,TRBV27,TGTGCCAGCAGTCTCACAGGGGGCCTCGTGTACACTGAAGCTTTCTTT,CASSLTGGLVYTEAFF
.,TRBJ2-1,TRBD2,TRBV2,TGTGCCAGCAGGGGACTAGCGGGAGTCAATGAGCAGTTCTTC,CASRGLAGVNEQFF